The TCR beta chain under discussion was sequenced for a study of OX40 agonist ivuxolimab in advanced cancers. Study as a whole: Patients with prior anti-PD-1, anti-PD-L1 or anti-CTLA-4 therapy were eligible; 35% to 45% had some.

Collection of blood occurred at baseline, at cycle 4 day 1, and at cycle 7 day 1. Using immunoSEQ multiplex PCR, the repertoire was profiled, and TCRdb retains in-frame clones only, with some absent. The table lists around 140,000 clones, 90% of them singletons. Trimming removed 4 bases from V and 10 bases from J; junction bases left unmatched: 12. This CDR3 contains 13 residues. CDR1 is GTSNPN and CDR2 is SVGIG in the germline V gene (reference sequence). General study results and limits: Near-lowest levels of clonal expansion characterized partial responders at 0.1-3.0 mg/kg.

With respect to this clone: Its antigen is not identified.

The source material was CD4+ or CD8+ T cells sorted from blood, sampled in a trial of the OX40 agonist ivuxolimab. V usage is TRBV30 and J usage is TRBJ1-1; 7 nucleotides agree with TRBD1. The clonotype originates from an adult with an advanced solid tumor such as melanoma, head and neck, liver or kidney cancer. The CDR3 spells CAWNLRQGERAFF. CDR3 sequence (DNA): TGTGCCTGGAACCTTCGACAGGGCGAGCGAGCTTTCTTT.